One and the same sample provided the 18 T cell receptor beta chains below, sequenced in a study of T-cell reconstitution after alpha-beta-depleted transplantation in children. Unique molecular identifiers were used in preparing the TCRbeta library. One entry per CDR3 protein, called by TCRdb with MiXCR from the PCR reads. The top ten hold 35% to 45% of the sample, which has 200,000 or so distinct CDR3 sequences, about 8.4% seen once. The specimen comprised PBMCs, mostly from graft donor cells, sampled 360 days after TCRalphabeta/CD19-depleted stem cell transplant. These receptors came from a male patient aged 2 to 9 who had a stem cell transplant for acute myeloid leukemia, so the T cells may come from the graft donor.

The chain uses TRBV20-1 and TRBJ2-5; the D is unclear. Germline V CDR1 and CDR2: DFQATT, SNEGSKA (reference sequence). The V end was cut by 3 bases, the J end by 4 bases, with 6 bases between. The CDR3 covers 11 residues. The CDR3 DNA is TGCAGTGCTAGTCGACCAGAGACCCAGTACTTC. Amino acid sequence: CSASRPETQYF.

This clonotype was observed a handful of times. J is TRBJ1-2 and V is TRBV5-6, with TRBD1 identical over 9 bases. CDR1 and CDR2 from the germline V gene are SGHDT and YYEEEE. Losses at the gene ends were 4 bases for V and 9 bases for J; bases not matched to a gene: 4. The CDR3 is made up of 12 amino acids. CDR3: CASSTDRGSYTF. Written as DNA, the CDR3 is TGTGCCAGCAGCACGGACAGGGGAAGCTACACCTTC.

This clonotype appeared many times. For the CDR3, the DNA is TGTGCCAGTAGACCAACAGGGTACAATGAGCAGTTCTTC. Protein sequence: CASRPTGYNEQFF. The chain employs TRBV19 and TRBJ2-1, with D possibly TRBD1 on 6 matching bases. The CDR3 spans 13 residues. With 6 bases removed from V and 4 bases from J, the gap between germline ends came to 10 bases. The germline V gene has CDR1 LNHDA and CDR2 SQIVND (reference sequence).

This clonotype was observed many times. V is TRBV12-3 or TRBV12-4 and J is TRBJ2-5; D call uncertain. The CDR3 has 13 amino acids. V shed 3 bases and J shed 2 bases, with 7 bases lying between them. CDR3 in amino acids: CASSFKRQETQYF. The CDR3 nucleotides are TGTGCCAGCAGTTTTAAGCGACAAGAGACCCAGTACTTC.

In its sample, this clonotype was seen many times. This rearrangement joins TRBV20-1 to TRBJ2-5; 10 nucleotides align to TRBD1. The CDR3 is 13 amino acids. The germline gives CDR1 DFQATT, CDR2 SNEGSKA (reference sequence). The CDR3 reads CGGRQGAQETQYF. The DNA of the CDR3 is TGCGGGGGTAGACAGGGGGCCCAAGAGACCCAGTACTTC.

This clonotype was found a few times. The genes are TRBV7-8 and TRBJ2-5; 7 bases are shared with TRBD2. The CDR3 is 16 amino acids. The J segment lost 5 bases and the V segment lost 6 bases, leaving 15 bases of the junction unmatched. Germline lookup yields CDR1 SGHVS and CDR2 FQNEAQ. The CDR3 sequence is CASRLSRRERMETQYF. CDR3 nucleotide sequence: TGTGCCAGCAGACTATCGCGGCGGGAGAGAATGGAGACCCAGTACTTC.

This clonotype has ten or more counts. V gene TRBV27 combines with J gene TRBJ2-2; D is perhaps TRBD1 or TRBD2 (6 bases each). This CDR3 comprises 14 residues. CDR1 is MNHEY and CDR2 is SMNVEV in the germline V gene (reference sequence). V was shortened by 8 bases and J by 7 bases, with 17 bases between the two germline ends. The CDR3 reads CASGTGRYIGELFF. CDR3 nucleotide sequence: TGTGCCAGCGGTACAGGGAGGTACATCGGGGAGCTGTTTTTT.

This clonotype has only a few counts. This chain uses TRBV5-8 with TRBJ1-1; weak D call: TRBD1 (6 bases). V was shortened by 4 bases and J by 3 bases, with 16 bases between the two germline ends. This CDR3 is 15 amino acids long. Germline CDR1 is SGHTS and CDR2 is YDEGEE. CDR3 in amino acids: CASSALKGVDTEAFF. The CDR3 region has the DNA TGTGCCAGCAGCGCCCTGAAGGGGGTAGACACTGAAGCTTTCTTT.

This clonotype was counted a few times. The V gene is TRBV20-1, the J gene TRBJ2-3, with D possibly called TRBD1 or TRBD2 (8 bases each). Germline CDR1 reads DFQATT; CDR2 reads SNEGSKA (reference sequence). The CDR3 loop spans 17 amino acids. Trimming took off 4 bases at V and 4 bases at J, with 24 bases between the two ends. The CDR3 DNA sequence: TGCAGTGCTACGACCAGGGGGCGAGCGGGAGCGGCAGATACGCAGTATTTT. Translated, it gives CSATTRGRAGAADTQYF.

At least ten counts were recorded for this clonotype. V is TRBV6-2 or TRBV6-3 and J is TRBJ2-3; no clear D. The CDR3 sequence is 13 residues long. Trimming pared 10 bases from V and 0 bases from J, leaving 11 bases between. From germline, CDR1 is MNHEY and CDR2 SVGEGT. CDR3 DNA: TGTGCCACCGGATTCGGGAGCACAGATACGCAGTATTTT. As protein: CATGFGSTDTQYF.

This clonotype was counted at least ten times. V and J are TRBV12-3 or TRBV12-4 and TRBJ2-5; 10 bases align to TRBD1. V was pared by 6 bases and J by 1 base, with 11 bases of the junction left unmatched. The CDR3 runs 17 residues. This chain's CDR3 is CASRESRTGGFQETQYF. Here the CDR3 DNA reads TGTGCCAGCAGGGAATCCCGGACAGGGGGTTTCCAAGAGACCCAGTACTTC.

This clonotype came up many times. V gene TRBV9 combines with J gene TRBJ2-5; D unresolved. Germline lookup yields CDR1 SGDLS and CDR2 YYNGEE. This CDR3 has 13 residues. Deletions cut 6 bases from V and 1 base from J, with 10 bases between. This CDR3 is CASNRHSQETQYF. The CDR3 nucleotides are TGTGCCAGCAATCGACATTCCCAAGAGACCCAGTACTTC.

This clonotype has a handful of counts. The genes are TRBV25-1 and TRBJ2-7, with a weak D call TRBD2 (5 bases). The CDR3 spans 15 residues. Trimming removed 6 bases at V and 2 bases at J, with 17 bases between. CDR1 and CDR2 (germline): MGHDK, SYGVNS. The CDR3 is CASRSAPDWAYEQYF. As DNA, the CDR3 is TGTGCCAGCAGGTCGGCCCCGGACTGGGCCTACGAGCAGTACTTC.

This clonotype occurred a few times. The chain employs TRBV5-1 and TRBJ2-1; 11 bases fit TRBD2. The CDR3 extends over 16 amino acids. Germline V gives CDR1 SGHRS, CDR2 YFSETQ. After removal of 3 bases from V and 8 bases from J, the junction contained 10 bases not matched to a gene. CDR3 in amino acids: CASSWGRVAGGDEQFF. The CDR3 DNA follows: TGCGCCAGCAGCTGGGGCCGGGTAGCGGGAGGGGATGAGCAGTTCTTC.

This clonotype was detected many times. CDR3 in DNA: TGTGCCAGCAGTTCCCAGTCTGGGACTGAAGCTTTCTTT. Its translation is CASSSQSGTEAFF. The chain carries TRBV6-5 and TRBJ1-1; D remains unclear. Germline lookup yields CDR1 MNHEY and CDR2 SVGAGI. This CDR3 contains 13 residues. V gave up 4 bases and J gave up 5 bases, with 11 bases separating them.

This clonotype was seen ten or more times. The V and J genes are TRBV29-1 and TRBJ2-3, with D uncertain. The CDR3 is 11 amino acids. Trimming took 2 bases from V and 4 from J, leaving 4 bases between them. Looked up from germline, CDR1 is SQVTM and CDR2 is ANQGSEA. For the CDR3, the DNA is TGCAGCGTTGAAAGGCCAGATACGCAGTATTTT. Its translation is CSVERPDTQYF.

The chain has TRBV7-2 and TRBJ2-7; D gene ambiguous. The CDR3 extends over 11 amino acids. Germline lookup yields CDR1 SGHTA and CDR2 FQGNSA. V lost 5 bases and J 4 bases, leaving 6 bases between the germline ends. In DNA, the CDR3 is TGTGCCAGCAGCGACCAGTACGAGCAGTACTTC. Protein product: CASSDQYEQYF.

This clonotype was picked up many times. The chain couples TRBV5-1 to TRBJ2-7, with no clear D. This CDR3 contains 11 residues. V lost 7 bases and J lost 1, with 6 bases in between. The germline V gene has CDR1 SGHRS and CDR2 YFSETQ. CDR3 nucleotides: TGCGCCAGCCCCCGATCCTACGAGCAGTACGTC. Translating gives CASPRSYEQYV.